A selection of T cell receptor beta chains follows, all from one sample in a study of T cells in Graves' hyperthyroidism and ophthalmopathy. TCRdb re-called the multiplex PCR reads with MiXCR, one entry per CDR3 protein. The sample lists roughly 250,000 distinct CDR3 sequences, 15% to 20% seen once, with 28% in the top ten. The sample consisted of blood. Receptor source: a woman younger than 30 with Graves' ophthalmopathy. Each CDR3 is given with its conserved first and last residue. The D gene is left open where the match is weak. Not every row has a clone size; where given, it reads once, few, many or a size class.

j_call v_call clone_size d_call cdr3_nt cdr3_aa
TRBJ2-7 TRBV27 NA TRBD2 TGTGCCAGCAGATTCGGGACTAGCGGGGGGGACGAGCAGTACTTC CASRFGTSGGDEQYF
TRBJ1-1 TRBV28 many NA TGTGCCAGCAACTCCCTAGCGGGGGCGGACACTGAAGCTTTCTTT CASNSLAGADTEAFF
TRBJ1-6 TRBV7-9 many NA TGTGCCAGCAGCAAACAGAATTCACCCCTCCACTTT CASSKQNSPLHF
TRBJ1-5 TRBV19 NA NA TGTGCCAGTAGTACAGGGGCTAGTCGGCCCCAGCATTTT CASSTGASRPQHF
TRBJ2-3 TRBV28 many NA TGTGCCAGCAGTCCGTTTGATCAGGGAGTCGAGGATACGCAGTATTTT CASSPFDQGVEDTQYF
TRBJ2-3 TRBV2 many TRBD1 TGTGCCAGCAGTACAGGGGTACCCTCAGATACGCAGTATTTT CASSTGVPSDTQYF
TRBJ2-1 TRBV7-3 many TRBD2 TGTGCCAGCAGCTTAAGTCGGGGCGGGAGGAATGAGCAGTTCTTC CASSLSRGGRNEQFF
TRBJ1-2 TRBV6-2/TRBV6-3 many NA TGTGCCAGCAGCCCCGGAGGGGGGTACTATGGCTACACCTTC CASSPGGGYYGYTF
TRBJ2-5 TRBV15 many TRBD2 TGTGCCACCAGCAGAGCTACAGGGGGACTAGCGGGAGTTCAGTACTTC CATSRATGGLAGVQYF
TRBJ1-2 TRBV5-1 few NA TGCGCCAGCAGCTTGAATCGGTTCAGGGGAAATGGCTACACCTTC CASSLNRFRGNGYTF
TRBJ2-7 TRBV6-1 many NA TGTGCCAGCAGCCCCGGAGGCGAGCAGTACTTC CASSPGGEQYF
TRBJ2-7 TRBV28 many NA TGTGCCAGCAGCCCCCTCGCGGAGATCCAAGCCTACGAGCAGTACTTC CASSPLAEIQAYEQYF
TRBJ2-7 TRBV15 NA NA TGTGCCACCAGCAGGAATACAGGAAATCACGAGCAGTACTTC CATSRNTGNHEQYF
TRBJ2-7 TRBV11-2 once TRBD1 TGTGCCAGCAGACCCGGGACAGGGCACTACGAGCAGTACTTC CASRPGTGHYEQYF
TRBJ2-7 TRBV5-1 many NA TGCGCCAGCAGCTTGAGGGACAACTCCTACGAGCAGTACTTC CASSLRDNSYEQYF
TRBJ1-5 TRBV4-3 many NA TGCGCCAGCAGCCTGGGACGGGGCAATCAGCCCCAGCATTTT CASSLGRGNQPQHF
TRBJ2-2 TRBV6-1 few NA TGTGCCAGCGGACTTTACGGGGAGCTGTTTTTT CASGLYGELFF
TRBJ1-4 TRBV12-3/TRBV12-4 NA NA TGTGCCAGCAGCTTAGATCTGAATACGAAAAAACTGTTTTTT CASSLDLNTKKLFF